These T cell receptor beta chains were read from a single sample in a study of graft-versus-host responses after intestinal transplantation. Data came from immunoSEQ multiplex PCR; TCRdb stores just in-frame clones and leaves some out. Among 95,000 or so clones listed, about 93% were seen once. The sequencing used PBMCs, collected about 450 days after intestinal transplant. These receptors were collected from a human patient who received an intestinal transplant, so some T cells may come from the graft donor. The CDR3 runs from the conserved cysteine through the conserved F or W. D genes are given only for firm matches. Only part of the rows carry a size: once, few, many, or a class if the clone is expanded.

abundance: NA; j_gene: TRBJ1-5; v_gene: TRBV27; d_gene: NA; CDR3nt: TGTGCCAGCAGTTTATACAGGGCGGTGCATCAGCCCCAGCATTTT; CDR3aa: CASSLYRAVHQPQHF
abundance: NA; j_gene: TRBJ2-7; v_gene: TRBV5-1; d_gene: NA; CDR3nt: TGCGCCAGCAGCTGGGGAGACAGGCTGAACTACGAGCAGTACTTC; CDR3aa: CASSWGDRLNYEQYF
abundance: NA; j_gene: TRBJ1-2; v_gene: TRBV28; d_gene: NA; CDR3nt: TGTGCCAGCAGCATCCCCCGCATTTTTGGCTATGGCTACACCTTC; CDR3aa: CASSIPRIFGYGYTF
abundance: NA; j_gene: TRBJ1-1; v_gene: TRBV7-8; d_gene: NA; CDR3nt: TGTGCCAGCGGAGGGGGGAGGACGATCCGTCCTCAGAACACTGAAGCTTTCTTT; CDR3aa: CASGGGRTIRPQNTEAFF
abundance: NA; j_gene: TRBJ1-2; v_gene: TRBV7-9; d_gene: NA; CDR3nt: TGTGCCAGCAGCTTAGACACTTTGCCTACTAACTATGGCTACACCTTC; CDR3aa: CASSLDTLPTNYGYTF
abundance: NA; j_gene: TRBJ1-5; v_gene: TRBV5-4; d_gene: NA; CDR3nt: TGTGCCAGCAGTCAAAGTCCGAATCAGCCCCAGCATTTT; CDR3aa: CASSQSPNQPQHF
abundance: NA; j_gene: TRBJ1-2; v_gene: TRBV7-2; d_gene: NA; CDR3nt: TGTGCCAGCAGCTTAGTTGGGACGGAGGGCTACACCTTC; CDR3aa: CASSLVGTEGYTF
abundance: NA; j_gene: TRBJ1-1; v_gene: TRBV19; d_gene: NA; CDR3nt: TGTGCCAGTAGTTTGGGGGGAGAAGCTTTCTTT; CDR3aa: CASSLGGEAFF
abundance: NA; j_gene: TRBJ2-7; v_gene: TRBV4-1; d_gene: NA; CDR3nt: TGCGCCAGCAGCCAAGGAGCCTCCTACGAGCAGTACTTC; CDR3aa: CASSQGASYEQYF
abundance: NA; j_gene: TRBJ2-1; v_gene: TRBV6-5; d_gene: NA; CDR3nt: TGTGCCAGCAGTTCCTTAATAGGAAGCTCCTACAATGAGCAGTTCTTC; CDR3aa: CASSSLIGSSYNEQFF
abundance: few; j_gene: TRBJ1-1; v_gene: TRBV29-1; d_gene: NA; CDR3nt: TGCAGCGTTGAAGGGGGTAGCGGAGCCACTGAAGCTTTCTTT; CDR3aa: CSVEGGSGATEAFF
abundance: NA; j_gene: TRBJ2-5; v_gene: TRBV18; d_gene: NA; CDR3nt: TGTGCCAGCTCACTCACCGGGACTCAAGAGACCCAGTACTTC; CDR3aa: CASSLTGTQETQYF
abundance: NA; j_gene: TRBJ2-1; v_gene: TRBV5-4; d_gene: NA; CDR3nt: TGTGCCAGCAAGGTAGATCTGAACAATGAGCAGTTCTTC; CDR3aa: CASKVDLNNEQFF
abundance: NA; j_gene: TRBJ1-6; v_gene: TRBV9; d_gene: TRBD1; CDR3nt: TGTGCCAGCAGCGTAGGTGGGACAGGGAATTCACCCCTCCACTTT; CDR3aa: CASSVGGTGNSPLHF
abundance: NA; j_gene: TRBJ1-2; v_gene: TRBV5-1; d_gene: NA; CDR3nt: TGCGCCAGCAGCTTGGGCGGGCCCCACCGGGGCTACACCTTC; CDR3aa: CASSLGGPHRGYTF
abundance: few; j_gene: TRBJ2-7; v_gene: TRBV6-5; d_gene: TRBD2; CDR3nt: TGTGCCAGCAGTTACTGGGCTAGCGGGGGCCCCTACGAGCAGTACTTC; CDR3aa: CASSYWASGGPYEQYF
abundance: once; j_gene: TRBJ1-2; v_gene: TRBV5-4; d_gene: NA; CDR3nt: TGTGCCAGCAGCTTGTCGGGGGTAGGGTACTATGGCTACACCTTC; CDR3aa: CASSLSGVGYYGYTF
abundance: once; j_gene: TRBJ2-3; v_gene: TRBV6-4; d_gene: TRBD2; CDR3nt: TGTGCCAGCAGTGATGGTAGCGGGGGGGCAGATACGCAGTATTTT; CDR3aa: CASSDGSGGADTQYF
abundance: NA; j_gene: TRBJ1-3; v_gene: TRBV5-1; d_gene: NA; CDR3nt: TGCGCCAGCAGCAATGGGAGGGCCGGAGGAAACACCATATATTTT; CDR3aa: CASSNGRAGGNTIYF
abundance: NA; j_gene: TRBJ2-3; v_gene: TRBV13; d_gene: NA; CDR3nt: TGTGCCAGCAGCTTCGGCAAGACTAGCACAGATACGCAGTATTTT; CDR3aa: CASSFGKTSTDTQYF
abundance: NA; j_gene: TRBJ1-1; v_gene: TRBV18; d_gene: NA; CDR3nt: TGTGCCACCCTCCCGACAGAAGCCGTCACTGAAGCTTTCTTT; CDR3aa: CATLPTEAVTEAFF
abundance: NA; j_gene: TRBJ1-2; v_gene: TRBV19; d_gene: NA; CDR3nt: TGTGCCAGTAGTAACTCCGGGATTGACTATGGCTACACCTTC; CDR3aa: CASSNSGIDYGYTF
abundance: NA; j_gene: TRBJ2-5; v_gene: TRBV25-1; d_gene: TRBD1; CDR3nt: TGTGCCAGCAGTGAGTGGGACAGACAAGAGACCCAGTACTTC; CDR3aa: CASSEWDRQETQYF
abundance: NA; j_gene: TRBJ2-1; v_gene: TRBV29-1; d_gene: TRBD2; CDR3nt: TGCAGCGTTGATTCAGCGGGGGGGCGTGAGCAGTTCTTC; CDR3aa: CSVDSAGGREQFF
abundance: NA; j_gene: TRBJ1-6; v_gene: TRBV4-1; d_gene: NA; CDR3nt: TGCGCCAGCAGCCAAGAGCCCCGTCACAGGTATAATTCACCCCTCCACTTT; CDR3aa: CASSQEPRHRYNSPLHF
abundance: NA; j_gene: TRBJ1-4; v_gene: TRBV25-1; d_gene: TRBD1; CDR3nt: TGTGCCAGCAGCCAAGGGGGCCTCGCAACTAATGAAAAACTGTTTTTT; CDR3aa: CASSQGGLATNEKLFF
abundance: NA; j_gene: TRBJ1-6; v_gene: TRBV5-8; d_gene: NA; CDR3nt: TGTGCCAGCAGCTTGGATTGGGGAACATCTAATTCACCCCTCCACTTT; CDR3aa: CASSLDWGTSNSPLHF
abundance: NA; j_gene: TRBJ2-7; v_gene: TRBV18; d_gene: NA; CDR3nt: TGTGCCAGCTCCCTGTCGCGACAGGTCCACGAGCAGTACTTC; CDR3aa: CASSLSRQVHEQYF
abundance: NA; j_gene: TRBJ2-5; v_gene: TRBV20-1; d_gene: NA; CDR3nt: TGCAGTTCCCCTGATGGGGAGACCCAGTACTTC; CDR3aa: CSSPDGETQYF
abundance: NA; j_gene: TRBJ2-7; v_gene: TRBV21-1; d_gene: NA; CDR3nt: TGTGCCAGCAGCGGAGCCGGGACTAGCGGGGGGCTCCACTCCTACGAGCAGTACTTC; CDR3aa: CASSGAGTSGGLHSYEQYF
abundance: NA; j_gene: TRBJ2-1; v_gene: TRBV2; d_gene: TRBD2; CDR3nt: TGTGCCAGCAGTGAGGGACTAGCGGGGGGGCTTAATGAGCAGTTCTTC; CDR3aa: CASSEGLAGGLNEQFF
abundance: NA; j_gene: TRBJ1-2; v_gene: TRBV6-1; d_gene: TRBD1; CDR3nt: TGTGCCAGCAGCGGACAGGGGCATTACTATGGCTACACCTTC; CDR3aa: CASSGQGHYYGYTF
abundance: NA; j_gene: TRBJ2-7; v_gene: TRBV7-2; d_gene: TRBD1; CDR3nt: TGTGCCAGCAGCTTAGGGGACAGGGCATTTCAGGAGCAGTACTTC; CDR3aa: CASSLGDRAFQEQYF
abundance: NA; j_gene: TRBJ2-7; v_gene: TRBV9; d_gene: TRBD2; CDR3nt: TGTGCCAGCAGCGTAGATGCCTCTATAGCGGGCCCCTACGAGCAGTACTTC; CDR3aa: CASSVDASIAGPYEQYF
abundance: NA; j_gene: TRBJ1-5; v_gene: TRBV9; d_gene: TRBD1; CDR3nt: TGTGCCAGCAGCGACCCCGGGACAGGGGAAGATCAGCCCCAGCATTTT; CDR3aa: CASSDPGTGEDQPQHF
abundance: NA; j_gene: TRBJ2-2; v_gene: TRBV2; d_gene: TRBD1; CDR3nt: TGTGCCATAAACCACCCGACAGGGCCCACCGGGGAGCTGTTTTTT; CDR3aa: CAINHPTGPTGELFF
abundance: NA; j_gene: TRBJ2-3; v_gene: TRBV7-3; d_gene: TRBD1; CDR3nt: TGTGCCAGCAGCCCTCGACAGGGGGCCTACACAGATACGCAGTATTTT; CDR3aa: CASSPRQGAYTDTQYF
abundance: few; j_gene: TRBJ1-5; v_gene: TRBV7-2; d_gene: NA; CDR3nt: TGTGCCAGCAGCTTAGGGGGAATTCAGCCCCAGCATTTT; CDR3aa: CASSLGGIQPQHF
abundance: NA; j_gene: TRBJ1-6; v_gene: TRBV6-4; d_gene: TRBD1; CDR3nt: TGTGCCAGCAGTCGTGACAGGGAGTTCCCCCTCCACTTT; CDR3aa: CASSRDREFPLHF
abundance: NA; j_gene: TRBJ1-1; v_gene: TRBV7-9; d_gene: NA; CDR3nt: TGTGCCAGTCGCCTGAACACTGAAGCTTTCTTT; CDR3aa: CASRLNTEAFF
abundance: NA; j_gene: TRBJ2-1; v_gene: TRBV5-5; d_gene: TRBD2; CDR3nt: TGTGCCAGCAGCTTGCTAGGACTAGCGGGGTACAATGAGCAGTTCTTC; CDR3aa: CASSLLGLAGYNEQFF
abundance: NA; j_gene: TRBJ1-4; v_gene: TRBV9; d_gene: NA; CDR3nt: TGTGCCAGCAGCGTGGGAGGTTCGACTAATGAAAAACTGTTTTTT; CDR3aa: CASSVGGSTNEKLFF
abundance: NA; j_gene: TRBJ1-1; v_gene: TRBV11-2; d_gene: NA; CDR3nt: TGTGCCAGCAGCCCCCTCTCGTGGGAGAACACTGAAGCTTTCTTT; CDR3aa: CASSPLSWENTEAFF
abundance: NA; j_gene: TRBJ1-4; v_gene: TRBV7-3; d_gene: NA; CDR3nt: TGTGCCAGCAGCTTAAGGGGGTTCACTAATGAAAAACTGTTTTTT; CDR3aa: CASSLRGFTNEKLFF
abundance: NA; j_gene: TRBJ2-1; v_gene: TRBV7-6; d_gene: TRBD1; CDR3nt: TGTGCCAGCAGCTTATCCTCGGGACAGCTCTACAATGAGCAGTTCTTC; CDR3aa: CASSLSSGQLYNEQFF
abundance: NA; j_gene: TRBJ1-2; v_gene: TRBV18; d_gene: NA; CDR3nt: TGTGCCAGCTCACCACAGGAGGGAGGTGATGGCTACACCTTC; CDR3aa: CASSPQEGGDGYTF
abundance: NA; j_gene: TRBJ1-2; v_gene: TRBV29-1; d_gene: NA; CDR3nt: TGCAGCGTTGACAACTACGGGAGAAGCCAGGGAGGCTACACCTTC; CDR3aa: CSVDNYGRSQGGYTF